This is a list of T cell receptor beta chains from one sample in a study of T cells in Graves' hyperthyroidism and ophthalmopathy. TCRdb re-called the multiplex PCR reads through MiXCR, storing one row per CDR3 protein. The profile covers about 210,000 distinct CDR3 sequences, with 15% to 20% appearing a single time and around 50% taken by the ten largest. The sequencing sample was made of blood. These receptor sequences come from a man aged 45-65 years with Graves' hyperthyroidism. The CDR3 runs from the conserved cysteine through the conserved F or W. A D gene is named only where the DNA matches it firmly. Size values are once, few and many counts, or a class for expanded clones, and some rows have none.

>TRBJ1-3|NA|NA|TRBV12-3/TRBV12-4
CASSFMGNTIYF
TGTGCCAGCAGTTTTATGGGAAACACCATATATTTT
>TRBJ2-2|NA|many|TRBV7-9
CASSSQTGELFF
TGTGCCAGCAGCTCTCAGACCGGGGAGCTGTTTTTT
>TRBJ1-4|TRBD1|many|TRBV28
CASSLSGTGLEKLFF
TGTGCCAGCAGTTTATCCGGGACAGGGTTGGAAAAACTGTTTTTT
>TRBJ2-1|TRBD2|NA|TRBV27
CASTRGTSADNEQFF
TGTGCCAGCACTCGGGGGACTAGCGCCGACAATGAGCAGTTCTTC
>TRBJ2-1|NA|many|TRBV3-1
CASSHIDEQFF
TGTGCCAGCAGCCACATCGATGAGCAGTTCTTC
>TRBJ1-1|NA|NA|TRBV7-8
CASSSTVMNTEAFF
TGTGCCAGCAGCTCGACAGTTATGAACACTGAAGCTTTCTTT
>TRBJ2-3|NA|many|TRBV20-1
CSASPSRAQYF
TGCAGTGCTAGTCCCTCCAGGGCGCAGTATTTT
>TRBJ1-6|NA|NA|TRBV15
CATSRDLRGTLHF
TGTGCCACCAGCCGAGACCTTCGGGGGACCCTCCACTTT
>TRBJ2-2|NA|many|TRBV7-2
CASSHTLGQGNTGELFF
TGTGCCAGCAGCCACACCCTAGGGCAGGGGAACACCGGGGAGCTGTTTTTT
>TRBJ2-3|TRBD2|many|TRBV30
CAWSLAGADTQYF
TGTGCCTGGAGTCTAGCGGGAGCAGATACGCAGTATTTT
>TRBJ2-5|NA|few|TRBV7-8
CASSTTRAQYF
TGTGCCAGCAGCACAACTAGGGCCCAGTACTTC
>TRBJ1-5|TRBD1|NA|TRBV10-3
CAIQGAGRNQPQHF
TGTGCCATCCAGGGGGCGGGGAGGAATCAGCCCCAGCATTTT
>TRBJ2-6|TRBD1|many|TRBV6-1
CASSERTGRSGANVLTF
TGTGCCAGCAGTGAAAGGACAGGTCGCTCTGGGGCCAACGTCCTGACTTTC
>TRBJ2-7|TRBD1|many|TRBV2
CASSETTGAYEQYF
TGTGCCAGCAGTGAGACTACAGGGGCCTACGAGCAGTACTTC
>TRBJ2-1|NA|few|TRBV20-1
CSASGQLVSSYNEQFF
TGCAGTGCTAGTGGACAACTAGTTAGCTCCTACAATGAGCAGTTCTTC
>TRBJ1-5|NA|NA|TRBV19
CASSIRAVNQPQHF
TGTGCCAGTAGTATAAGGGCAGTTAATCAGCCCCAGCATTTT